This TCR beta chain was sequenced for a study of cytomegalovirus exposure and HLA in healthy donors. Study-wide context: Approximately 80 million unique TCRs from HLA-typed donors were held in an early data release. Regarding the study as a whole: TCR beta sequences numbering over 15,000 were associated with HLA alleles at 0.05 false discovery rate in a later analysis.

This CDR3 has 13 residues. Germline-derived CDR1 and CDR2 are MDHEN and SYDVKM. The germline V and J ends were trimmed by 10 bases and 4 bases, with 16 bases remaining between them. PCR employed 60 Vbeta and 13 Jbeta primers. Sequencing used immunoSEQ multiplex PCR; TCRdb keeps in-frame clones, though not all of them. The table includes 150,000 or so clones, around 80% detected once. Details on this clone: Its specificity is not known.

This receptor was identified in a man in his thirties or forties in good health and CMV-seropositive. The sample was PBMCs. V is TRBV28 and J is TRBJ1-1; possible D gene TRBD1, 6 bases. The CDR3 DNA reads TGTGCCACCCTAGAGGGAGGGGGCACTGAAGCTTTCTTT. This encodes CATLEGGGTEAFF.